This T cell receptor beta chain was profiled in a study of beta chain features in type 1 diabetes. The wider study: Similarity in age, gender and cell yields was seen between patients and healthy donors.

Investigators reverse transcribed all isolated RNA, so they sequenced expressed TCRB transcripts. The study sequenced naive, central memory and regulatory T cell samples to an average of around 3.5 million reads. Here immunoSEQ multiplex PCR was the method, and the copy in TCRdb shows in-frame clones only, minus some. The sample yields approximately 400,000 clones, over 12% seen once. Study findings and constraints: Patients and controls would share equally any PCR tilt toward shorter templates. Researchers could not determine here whether HLA type influences TCRB rearrangement.

Germline lookup yields CDR1 SGDLS and CDR2 YYNGEE. The CDR3 is 15 amino acids. V lost 0 bases, J lost 12 bases, and 12 bases stayed unmatched. This clone was seen only a few times. Its antigen is unknown. This clonotype was obtained from a woman between 18 and 30 years old in good health. The source material was naive CD4+ T cells from blood. The chain uses TRBV9 and TRBJ2-7, with 10 bases identical to TRBD2. The CDR3 region is CASSVDGSSGSIRYF. The CDR3 DNA follows: TGTGCCAGCAGCGTAGATGGTTCTAGCGGGAGTATTCGGTACTTC.